The clone carrying this TCR beta chain showed up many times. Antigen unknown. Relying on iRepertoire HTBI primers and Arm-PCR of CDR3 regions, the team built TCR beta libraries. TCRdb recomputed calls from the multiplex PCR reads with MiXCR, one row per CDR3 protein. Among 400,000 to 650,000 distinct CDR3 sequences listed, 15% to 20% were seen once. The CDR3 is made up of 15 amino acids. The germline V gene has CDR1 SNHLY and CDR2 FYNNEI. Trimming removed 6 bases from V and 0 bases from J; junction bases left unmatched: 4. This sample is part of a study of regulatory T cells in long-lasting Graves disease. Study-level results: TCR diversity was lower in persistent Graves' patients (versus newly diagnosed ones).

Time point specified: newly diagnosed GD, antithyroid drugs for less than 3 months. The TCR library was made from RNA that had been extracted from PBMCs in TRIzol. The same sample was also studied in work on T cells in Graves' hyperthyroidism and ophthalmopathy. As that report states: Investigators excluded patients with uncontrolled infection, other autoimmune disease, pregnancy or lactation.

The chain carries TRBV2 and TRBJ1-4; TRBD1 matches at 7 bases. The TCR sequence derives from a woman aged 40-60 years with Graves disease. Sequenced here: peripheral blood mononuclear cells (PBMCs), sampled at new diagnosis, from a patient treated with antithyroid drugs. This CDR3 reads CASSAGQATNEKLFF. As DNA, the CDR3 is TGTGCCAGCAGCGCCGGACAGGCAACTAATGAAAAACTGTTTTTT.